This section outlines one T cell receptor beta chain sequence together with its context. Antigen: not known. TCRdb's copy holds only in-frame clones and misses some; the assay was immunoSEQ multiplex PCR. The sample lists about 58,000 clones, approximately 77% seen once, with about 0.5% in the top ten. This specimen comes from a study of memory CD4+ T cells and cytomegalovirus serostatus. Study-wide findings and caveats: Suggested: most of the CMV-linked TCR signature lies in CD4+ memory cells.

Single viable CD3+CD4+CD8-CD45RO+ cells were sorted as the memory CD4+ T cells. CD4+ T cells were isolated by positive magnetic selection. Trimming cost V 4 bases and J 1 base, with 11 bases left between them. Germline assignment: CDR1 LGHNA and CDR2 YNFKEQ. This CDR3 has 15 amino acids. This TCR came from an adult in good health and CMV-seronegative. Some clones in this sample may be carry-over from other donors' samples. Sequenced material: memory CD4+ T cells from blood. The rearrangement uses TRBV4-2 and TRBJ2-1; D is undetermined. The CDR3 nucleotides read TGTGCCAGCAGCCTCTCTGTGGGATCCTACAATGAGCAGTTCTTC. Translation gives CASSLSVGSYNEQFF.